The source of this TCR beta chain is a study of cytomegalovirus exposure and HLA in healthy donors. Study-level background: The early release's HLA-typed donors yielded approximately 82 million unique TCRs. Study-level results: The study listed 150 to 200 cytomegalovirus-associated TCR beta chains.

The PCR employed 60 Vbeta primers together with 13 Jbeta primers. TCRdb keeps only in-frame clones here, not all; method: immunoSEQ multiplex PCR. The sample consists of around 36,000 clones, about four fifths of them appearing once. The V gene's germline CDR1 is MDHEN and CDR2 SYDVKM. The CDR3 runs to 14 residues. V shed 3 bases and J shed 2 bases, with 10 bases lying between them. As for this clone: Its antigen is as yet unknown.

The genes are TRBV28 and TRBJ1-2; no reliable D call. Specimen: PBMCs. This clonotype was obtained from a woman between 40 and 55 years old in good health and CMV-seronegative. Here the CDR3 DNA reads TGTGCCAGCAGTTTGAGGGTTACGAACTATGGCTACACCTTC. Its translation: CASSLRVTNYGYTF.